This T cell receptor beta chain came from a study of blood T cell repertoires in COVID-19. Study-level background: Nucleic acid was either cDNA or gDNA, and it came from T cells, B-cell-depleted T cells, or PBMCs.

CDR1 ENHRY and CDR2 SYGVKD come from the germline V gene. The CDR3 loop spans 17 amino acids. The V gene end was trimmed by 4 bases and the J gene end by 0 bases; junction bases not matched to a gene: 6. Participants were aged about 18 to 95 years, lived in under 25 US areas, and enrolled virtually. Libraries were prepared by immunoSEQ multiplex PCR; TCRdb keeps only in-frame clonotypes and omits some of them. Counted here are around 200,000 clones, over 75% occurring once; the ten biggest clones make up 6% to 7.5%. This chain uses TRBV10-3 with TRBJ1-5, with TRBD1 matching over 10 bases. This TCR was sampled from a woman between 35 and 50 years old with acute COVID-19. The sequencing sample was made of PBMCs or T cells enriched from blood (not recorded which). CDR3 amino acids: CAISGGTGANSNQPQHF. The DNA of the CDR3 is TGTGCCATCAGTGGGGGGACAGGGGCGAATAGCAATCAGCCCCAGCATTTT.